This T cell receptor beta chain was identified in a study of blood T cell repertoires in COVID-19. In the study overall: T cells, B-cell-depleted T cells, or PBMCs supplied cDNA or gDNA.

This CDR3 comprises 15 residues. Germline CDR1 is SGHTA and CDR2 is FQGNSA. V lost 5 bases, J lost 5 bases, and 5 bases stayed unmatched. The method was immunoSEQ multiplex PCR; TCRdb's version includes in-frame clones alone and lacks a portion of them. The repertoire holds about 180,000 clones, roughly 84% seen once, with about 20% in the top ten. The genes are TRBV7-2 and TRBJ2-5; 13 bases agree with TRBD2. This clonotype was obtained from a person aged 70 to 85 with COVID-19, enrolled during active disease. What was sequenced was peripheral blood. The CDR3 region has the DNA TGTGCCAGCAGCCTACAACTAGCGGGGGGGGAGACCCAGTACTTC. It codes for CASSLQLAGGETQYF. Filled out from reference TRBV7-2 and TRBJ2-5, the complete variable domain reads GAGVSQSPSNKVTEKGKDVELRCDPISGHTALYWYRQSLGQGLEFLIYFQGNSAPDKSGLPSDRFSAERTGGSVSTLTIQRTQQEDSAVYLCASSLQLAGGETQYFGPGTRLLVL.